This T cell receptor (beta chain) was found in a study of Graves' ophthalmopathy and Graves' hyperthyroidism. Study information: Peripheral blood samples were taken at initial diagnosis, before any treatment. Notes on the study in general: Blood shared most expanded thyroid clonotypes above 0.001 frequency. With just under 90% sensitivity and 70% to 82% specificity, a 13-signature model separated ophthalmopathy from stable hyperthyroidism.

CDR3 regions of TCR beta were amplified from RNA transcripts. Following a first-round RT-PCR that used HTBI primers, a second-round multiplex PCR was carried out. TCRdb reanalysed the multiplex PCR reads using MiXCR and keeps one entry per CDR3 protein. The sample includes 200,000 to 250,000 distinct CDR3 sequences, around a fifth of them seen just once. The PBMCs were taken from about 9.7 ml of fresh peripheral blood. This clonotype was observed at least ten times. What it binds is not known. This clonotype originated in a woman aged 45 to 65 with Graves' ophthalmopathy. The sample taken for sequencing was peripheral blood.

The CDR3 loop is CASTVLGAGANVLTF. Written as DNA, the CDR3 is TGTGCCAGTACGGTCCTAGGGGCTGGGGCCAACGTCCTGACTTTC. The chain carries TRBV12-3 or TRBV12-4 and TRBJ2-6; the D gene is possibly TRBD1 (5 bases). This CDR3 has 15 amino acids. V lost 9 bases to trimming and J lost 2 bases, with 14 bases between them.